Included here is one T cell receptor (beta chain) sequence, with context. The data derive from a study of a mutant IDH1 vaccine in newly diagnosed glioma. Measured with immunoSEQ multiplex PCR; TCRdb has only the in-frame clones, and not every one. Of about 98,000 clones listed, over 85% are singletons. Time point noted: baseline, week 1 (first vaccination visit). Documented treatment: pre-vaccination baseline after standard-of-care therapy. Trimming took 7 bases from V and 2 from J, leaving 9 bases between them. The CDR3 runs to 13 residues. Looked up from germline, CDR1 is SNHLY and CDR2 is FYNNEI. Here the sequenced sample was PBMCs, taken from a glioma patient treated with radiotherapy, temozolomide or both. The receptor was isolated from a woman in her forties or fifties with glioma. The genes are TRBV2 and TRBJ1-5; D is unresolved. The CDR3 bases are TGTGCCAGCACCCCCCTGGGCAATCAGCCCCAGCATTTT. Amino acids: CASTPLGNQPQHF.